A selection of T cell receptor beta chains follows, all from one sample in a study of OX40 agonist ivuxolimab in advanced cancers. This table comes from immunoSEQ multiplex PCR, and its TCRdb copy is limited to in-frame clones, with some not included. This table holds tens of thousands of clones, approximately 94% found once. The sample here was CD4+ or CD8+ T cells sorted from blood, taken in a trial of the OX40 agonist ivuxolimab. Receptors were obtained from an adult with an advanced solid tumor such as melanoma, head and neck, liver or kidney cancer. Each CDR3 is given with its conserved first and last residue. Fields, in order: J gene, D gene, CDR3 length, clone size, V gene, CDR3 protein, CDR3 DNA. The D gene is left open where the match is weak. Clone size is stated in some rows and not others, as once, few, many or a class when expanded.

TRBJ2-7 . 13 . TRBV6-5 CASSYSDSYEQYF TGTGCCAGCAGTTACTCGGACAGCTACGAGCAGTACTTC
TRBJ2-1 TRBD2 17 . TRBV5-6 CASSSRRLAGVWNEQFF TGTGCCAGCAGCTCCCGGCGGTTAGCGGGAGTTTGGAATGAGCAGTTCTTC
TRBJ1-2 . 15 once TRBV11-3 CASGSAGGDNYGYTF TGTGCCTCCGGTTCAGCAGGTGGTGATAACTATGGCTACACCTTC
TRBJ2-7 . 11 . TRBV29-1 CSVTGSAEQYF TGCAGCGTCACAGGGTCGGCCGAGCAGTACTTC
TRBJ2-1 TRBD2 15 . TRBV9 CASSAGAGGHNEQFF TGTGCCAGCAGCGCGGGAGCGGGGGGCCACAATGAGCAGTTCTTC
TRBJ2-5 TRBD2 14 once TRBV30 CAWSVVSGRETQYF TGTGCCTGGAGTGTAGTTAGCGGGAGAGAGACCCAGTACTTC
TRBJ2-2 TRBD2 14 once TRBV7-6 CASSTGGITGELFF TGTGCCAGCAGTACCGGGGGGATCACCGGGGAGCTGTTTTTT
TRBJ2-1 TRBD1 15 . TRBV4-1 CASSQEQGGLNEQFF TGCGCCAGCAGCCAAGAACAGGGGGGACTCAATGAGCAGTTCTTC
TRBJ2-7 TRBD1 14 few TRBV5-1 CASNTGGNSYEQYF TGCGCCAGCAACACAGGGGGTAACTCCTACGAGCAGTACTTC
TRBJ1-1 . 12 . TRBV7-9 CASSLTTAEAFF TGTGCCAGCAGCTTAACCACAGCTGAAGCTTTCTTT
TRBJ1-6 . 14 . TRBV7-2 CASTYLGSNSPLHF TGTGCCAGCACATATTTAGGGAGCAATTCACCCCTCCACTTT
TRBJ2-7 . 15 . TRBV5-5 CASSFRLQNSYEQYF TGTGCCAGCAGCTTTAGGCTACAGAATTCCTACGAGCAGTACTTC
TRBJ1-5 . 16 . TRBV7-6 CASSSRVQVGNQPQHF TGTGCCAGCAGCTCAAGGGTACAGGTGGGCAATCAGCCCCAGCATTTT
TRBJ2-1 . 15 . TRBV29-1 CSVEGWQGGYNEQFF TGCAGCGTTGAAGGTTGGCAGGGGGGCTACAATGAGCAGTTCTTC
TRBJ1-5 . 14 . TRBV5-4 CASSLSGGDQPQHF TGTGCCAGCAGCTTGAGCGGAGGGGATCAGCCCCAGCATTTT
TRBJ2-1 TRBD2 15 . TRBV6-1 CASTSSGGPSGEQFF TGTGCCAGCACATCAAGCGGGGGCCCTTCCGGGGAGCAGTTCTTC
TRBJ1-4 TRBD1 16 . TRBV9 CASSALTGTGGEKLFF TGTGCCAGCAGCGCCCTGACCGGGACAGGGGGCGAAAAACTGTTTTTT
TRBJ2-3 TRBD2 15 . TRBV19 CASSRAGAFIDTQYF TGTGCCAGTAGCCGAGCGGGGGCCTTTATAGATACGCAGTATTTT
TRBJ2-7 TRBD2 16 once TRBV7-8 CASSPIYALAGYEQYF TGTGCCAGCAGCCCGATATACGCGCTAGCGGGTTACGAGCAGTACTTC
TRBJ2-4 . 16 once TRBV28 CASSFPDLLAKNIQYF TGTGCCAGCAGTTTCCCTGACCTTCTAGCCAAAAACATTCAGTACTTC
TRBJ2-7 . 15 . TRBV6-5 CASSYGWGGSYEQYF TGTGCCAGCAGTTACGGGTGGGGTGGCTCCTACGAGCAGTACTTC
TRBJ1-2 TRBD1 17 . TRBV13 CASSLDRGLGLAYGYTF TGTGCCAGCAGCTTAGACAGGGGATTGGGGTTAGCCTATGGCTACACCTTC
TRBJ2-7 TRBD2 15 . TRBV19 CASSIAGGFLYEQYF TGTGCCAGTAGTATAGCGGGAGGCTTCCTCTACGAGCAGTACTTC
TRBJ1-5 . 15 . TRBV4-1 CASSPATSLNQPQHF TGCGCCAGCAGCCCTGCTACAAGCCTCAATCAGCCCCAGCATTTT
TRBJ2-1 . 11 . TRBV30 CAWSEGTGQFF TGTGCCTGGAGTGAGGGGACGGGGCAGTTCTTC
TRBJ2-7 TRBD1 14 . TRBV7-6 CASSLEGATYEQYF TGTGCCAGCAGCTTAGAGGGGGCAACCTACGAGCAGTACTTC
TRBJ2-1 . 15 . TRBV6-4 CATVIRDSPYNEQFF TGTGCCACCGTGATACGGGACTCCCCCTACAATGAGCAGTTCTTC
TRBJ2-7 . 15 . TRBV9 CASSGSTGLFGEQYF TGTGCCAGCAGCGGATCCACAGGGCTGTTTGGCGAGCAGTACTTC
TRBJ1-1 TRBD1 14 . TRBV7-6 CASSETGGPAEAFF TGTGCCAGCAGCGAAACAGGGGGCCCTGCTGAAGCTTTCTTT
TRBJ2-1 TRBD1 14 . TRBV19 CASSSQGSYNEQFF TGTGCCAGTAGTTCACAGGGGTCCTACAATGAGCAGTTCTTC
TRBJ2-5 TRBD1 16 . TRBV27 CASSFVAGGVEETQYF TGTGCCAGCAGTTTTGTGGCAGGGGGCGTCGAGGAGACCCAGTACTTC
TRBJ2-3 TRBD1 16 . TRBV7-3 CASSSTGGPGTDTQYF TGTGCCAGCAGCTCCACAGGGGGCCCTGGCACAGATACGCAGTATTTT
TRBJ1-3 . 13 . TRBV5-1 CASSLGSGNTIYF TGCGCCAGCAGCTTGGGGTCCGGAAACACCATATATTTT
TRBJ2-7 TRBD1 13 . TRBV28 CAIPGTGVNEQYF TGTGCCATCCCCGGGACAGGGGTTAACGAGCAGTACTTC
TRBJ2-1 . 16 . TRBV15 CATSPPGADTYNEQFF TGTGCCACCAGCCCTCCGGGGGCGGACACCTACAATGAGCAGTTCTTC
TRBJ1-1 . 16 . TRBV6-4 CASSVSGSGSQAEAFF TGTGCCAGCAGCGTATCAGGGTCTGGATCCCAAGCTGAAGCTTTCTTT
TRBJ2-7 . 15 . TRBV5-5 CASSLVGLESYEQYF TGTGCCAGCAGCCTCGTTGGACTGGAGTCCTACGAGCAGTACTTC
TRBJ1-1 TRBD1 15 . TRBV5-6 CASQEMLQGARSAFF TGTGCCAGCCAAGAAATGCTACAGGGGGCGCGTTCCGCTTTCTTT
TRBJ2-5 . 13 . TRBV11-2 CASSLRKGETQYF TGTGCCAGCAGCTTACGGAAGGGGGAGACCCAGTACTTC
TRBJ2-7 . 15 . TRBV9 CASSASGVSSYEQYF TGTGCCAGCAGCGCCTCTGGCGTTAGTTCCTACGAGCAGTACTTC
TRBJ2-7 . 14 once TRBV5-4 CASSLGGSPVEQYF TGTGCCAGCAGCTTGGGCGGGTCGCCGGTCGAGCAGTACTTC
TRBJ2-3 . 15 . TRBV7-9 CASSLAQSGIDTQYF TGTGCCAGCAGCTTAGCGCAATCGGGTATTGATACGCAGTATTTT
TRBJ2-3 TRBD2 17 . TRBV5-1 CASSDGLAGGSTDTQYF TGCGCCAGCAGCGACGGACTAGCGGGAGGGTCCACAGATACGCAGTATTTT
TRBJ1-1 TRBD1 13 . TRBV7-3 CASSSTGETEAFF TGTGCCAGCAGCTCCACAGGGGAAACTGAAGCTTTCTTT